The 10 T cell receptor beta chains presented below share a single source sample, sequenced in a study of T-cell memory formation after mild COVID-19 (TCRdb year 2021). The library was generated by 5' RACE. The sample was run on an Illumina NovaSeq 6000. In TCRdb, the public reads were trimmed at Q25 with fastp and aligned with MiXCR, with productive beta chains retained. Duplicate CDR3 protein sequences are folded into a single record with the most common DNA and genes. The sample has fewer than 250,000 distinct CDR3 sequences on record, about 27% of them singletons. The biggest ten clones account for 11% of the sample. Sample: PBMCs or a T cell subset sorted from them (not recorded which). The receptors shown here come from an adult woman who had mild COVID-19 (a few samples of this study predate the infection). The sample titles of this study are shuffled in the database, so cell type and time point are left out; the donor was told from shared clones.

This clonotype has more than one count but fewer than ten. The V and J genes are TRBV6-5 and TRBJ2-7, with a possible D match to TRBD1 (6 bases). V lost 5 bases and J lost 5, with 16 bases in between. Germline-derived CDR1 and CDR2 are MNHEY and SVGAGI. The CDR3 has 14 residues. CDR3 region: CASSQRRTGNEQYF. CDR3 sequence (DNA): TGTGCCAGCAGTCAAAGGAGAACAGGGAACGAGCAGTACTTC.

The chain is built from TRBV7-2 and TRBJ2-7, with 9 bases aligning to TRBD1. V was clipped by 4 bases and J by 2 bases; unmatched bases: 3. This CDR3 contains 14 residues. Germline assignment: CDR1 SGHTA and CDR2 FQGNSA. The CDR3 here is CASSSTGGPYEQYF. CDR3 bases: TGTGCCAGCAGCTCCACAGGGGGCCCCTACGAGCAGTACTTC.

V gene TRBV20-1 combines with J gene TRBJ2-1; weak D call: TRBD1 (5 bases). Germline V gene data show CDR1 as DFQATT and CDR2 as SNEGSKA (reference sequence). This CDR3 is 17 amino acids long. V lost 3 bases, J lost 2 bases, and 20 bases lay in between. The CDR3 sequence: CSARTTEPTLAYNEQFF. DNA of the CDR3: TGCAGTGCTAGGACGACAGAACCAACCCTCGCCTACAATGAGCAGTTCTTC.

There are a few counts of this clonotype. The chain uses TRBV7-2 and TRBJ2-3, with D unresolved. Per the germline V gene, CDR1 is SGHTA and CDR2 is FQGNSA. The CDR3 contains 13 residues. The ends were cut back, 4 bases at V and 1 base at J, with 6 bases in the middle. The CDR3 DNA reads as TGTGCCAGCAGCTATTCTGGCACAGATACGCAGTATTTT. This gives the protein CASSYSGTDTQYF.

The rearrangement uses TRBV27 and TRBJ2-1, with a possible D match to TRBD1 (5 bases). The germline gives CDR1 MNHEY, CDR2 SMNVEV (reference sequence). The CDR3 spans 15 residues. V was trimmed by 2 bases and J by 0 bases, leaving 8 bases between them. CDR3 in amino acids: CASSLDSFSYNEQFF. The CDR3 DNA reads as TGTGCCAGCAGTTTAGACAGTTTCTCCTACAATGAGCAGTTCTTC.

The chain links TRBV6-5 to TRBJ2-7, with TRBD2 identical over 9 bases. The V gene end was trimmed by 5 bases and the J gene end by 5 bases; junction bases not matched to a gene: 10. CDR1 is MNHEY and CDR2 is SVGAGI in the germline V gene. This CDR3 contains 15 residues. CDR3 protein: CASSLGQAGGNEQYF. CDR3 coding DNA: TGTGCCAGCAGTCTCGGACAGGCGGGGGGGAACGAGCAGTACTTC.

The rearrangement uses TRBV2 and TRBJ2-3; 7 nucleotides agree with TRBD1. There are 15 residues in the CDR3. Germline lookup yields CDR1 SNHLY and CDR2 FYNNEI. V dropped 8 bases and J dropped 0; count of bases not matched to a gene: 8. For the CDR3, the DNA is TGTGCCAGCTTTGACAGGGCGACTAGCACAGATACGCAGTATTTT. As protein: CASFDRATSTDTQYF.

This clonotype was counted once. CDR3 sequence reads: CASTIRDTRGTDTQYF. CDR3 in DNA: TGTGCCAGCACCATACGGGACACCCGTGGCACAGATACGCAGTATTTT. The chain carries TRBV11-2 and TRBJ2-3; TRBD1 is a possible D gene (6 bases). Germline V lookup: CDR1 SGHAT, CDR2 FQNNGV. The CDR3 is 16 amino acids. Between the trimmed V and J ends, which lost 7 bases and 1 base, there was a span of 18 bases.

This clonotype was seen only a few times. The genes are TRBV6-5 and TRBJ2-7; TRBD1 aligns across 9 bases. V dropped 0 bases and J dropped 4; count of bases not matched to a gene: 13. Germline values: CDR1 MNHEY, CDR2 SVGAGI. The CDR3 consists of 18 residues. For the CDR3, the DNA is TGTGCCAGCAGTTACTCCTTAGACCGATACAGGGGGCGGTACGAGCAGTACTTC. It is translated as CASSYSLDRYRGRYEQYF.

There are a few counts of this clonotype. This chain connects TRBV12-3 or TRBV12-4 to TRBJ1-2; 10 bases fit TRBD1. V was clipped by 6 bases and J by 0 bases; unmatched bases: 7. The CDR3 runs to 16 residues. CDR3 sequence reads: CASSATGGASNYGYTF. CDR3 sequence (DNA): TGTGCCAGCAGCGCGACAGGGGGCGCTTCTAACTATGGCTACACCTTC.